In its sample, the clone carrying this T cell receptor beta chain was seen a few times. The V gene's germline CDR1 is SGHVS and CDR2 FQNEAQ. CDR3 length equals 13 residues. With 2 bases removed from V and 2 bases from J, the gap between germline ends came to 7 bases. The data belong to a study of identical twins. A single record per CDR3 protein comes from TCRdb applying MiXCR to the 5' RACE reads. Of about 530,000 distinct CDR3 sequences listed, approximately 20% are singletons. This sample also belongs to another study, concerning yellow fever vaccine responses in identical twins. That source adds: Reportedly, twins' vaccine T cell responses looked partly convergent and partly personalized.

This sequence originates from a woman aged 18-29 years in good health. The specimen sequenced was CD4+ T cells sorted from blood. This sequence joins TRBV7-8 and TRBJ2-7; no clear D gene. The CDR3 DNA is TGTGCCAGCAGCTTAAGGGCCCCCTACGAGCAGTACTTC. Its protein product is CASSLRAPYEQYF.